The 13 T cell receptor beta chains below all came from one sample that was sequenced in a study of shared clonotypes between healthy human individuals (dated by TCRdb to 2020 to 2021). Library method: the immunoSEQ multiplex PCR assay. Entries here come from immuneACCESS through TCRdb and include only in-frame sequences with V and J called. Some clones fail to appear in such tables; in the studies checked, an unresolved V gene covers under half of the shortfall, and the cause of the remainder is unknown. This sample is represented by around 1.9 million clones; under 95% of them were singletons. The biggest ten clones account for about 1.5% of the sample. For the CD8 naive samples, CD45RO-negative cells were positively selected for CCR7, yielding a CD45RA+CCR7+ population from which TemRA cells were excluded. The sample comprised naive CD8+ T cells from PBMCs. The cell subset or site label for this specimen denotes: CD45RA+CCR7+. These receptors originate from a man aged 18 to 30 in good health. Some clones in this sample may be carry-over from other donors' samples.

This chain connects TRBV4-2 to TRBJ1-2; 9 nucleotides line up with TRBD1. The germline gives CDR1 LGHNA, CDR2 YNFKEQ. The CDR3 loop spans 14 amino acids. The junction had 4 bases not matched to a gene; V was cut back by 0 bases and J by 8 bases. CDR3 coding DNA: TGTGCCAGCAGCCAAGAACAGGGGGCTGGCGGCTACACCTTC. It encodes CASSQEQGAGGYTF.

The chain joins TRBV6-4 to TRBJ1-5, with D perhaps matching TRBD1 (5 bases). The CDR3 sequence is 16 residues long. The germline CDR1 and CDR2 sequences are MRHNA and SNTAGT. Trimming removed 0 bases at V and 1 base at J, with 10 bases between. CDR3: CASSDSGEGSNQPQHF. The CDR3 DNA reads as TGTGCCAGCAGTGACTCAGGGGAGGGGAGCAATCAGCCCCAGCATTTT.

The CDR3 coding sequence is TGTGCCAGCCGGGGGGATGAAGAGACCCAGTACTTC. The encoded protein is CASRGDEETQYF. The chain joins TRBV9 to TRBJ2-5; 7 positions agree with TRBD2. V dropped 7 bases and J dropped 3; count of bases not matched to a gene: 3. The CDR3 length is 12 residues. Germline V gives CDR1 SGDLS, CDR2 YYNGEE.

This CDR3 is CASSLTSGNSNEQFF. The DNA for the CDR3 is TGTGCCAGCAGTCTAACTAGCGGGAACAGCAATGAGCAGTTCTTC. The chain employs TRBV7-9 and TRBJ2-1; 10 nucleotides line up with TRBD2. The ends lost 6 bases at V and 6 bases at J; junction bases unmatched: 8. This CDR3 is built from 15 residues. Germline values: CDR1 SEHNR, CDR2 FQNEAQ (reference sequence).

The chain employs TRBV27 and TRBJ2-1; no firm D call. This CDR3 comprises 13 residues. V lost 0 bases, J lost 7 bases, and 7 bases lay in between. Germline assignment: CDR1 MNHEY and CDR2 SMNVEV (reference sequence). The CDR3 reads CASSLSGWNEQFF. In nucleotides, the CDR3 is TGTGCCAGCAGTTTATCGGGGTGGAATGAGCAGTTCTTC.

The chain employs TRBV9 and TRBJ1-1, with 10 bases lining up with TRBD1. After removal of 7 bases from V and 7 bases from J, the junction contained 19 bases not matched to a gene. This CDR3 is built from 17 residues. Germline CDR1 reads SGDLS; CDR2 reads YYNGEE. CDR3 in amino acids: CASGIQAGTGAEFEAFF. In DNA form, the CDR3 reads TGTGCCAGCGGCATCCAGGCTGGGACAGGGGCCGAATTTGAAGCTTTCTTT. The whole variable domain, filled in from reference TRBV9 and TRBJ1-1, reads DSGVTQTPKHLITATGQRVTLRCSPRSGDLSVYWYQQSLDQGLQFLIQYYNGEERAKGNILERFSAQQFPDLHSELNLSSLELGDSALYFCASGIQAGTGAEFEAFFGQGTRLTVV.

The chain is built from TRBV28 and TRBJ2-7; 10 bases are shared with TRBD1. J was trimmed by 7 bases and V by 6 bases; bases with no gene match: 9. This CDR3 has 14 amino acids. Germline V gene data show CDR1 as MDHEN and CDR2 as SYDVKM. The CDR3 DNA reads TGTGCCAGCAGAGAGACGGGACAGGGGTGGGAGCAGTACTTC. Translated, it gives CASRETGQGWEQYF.

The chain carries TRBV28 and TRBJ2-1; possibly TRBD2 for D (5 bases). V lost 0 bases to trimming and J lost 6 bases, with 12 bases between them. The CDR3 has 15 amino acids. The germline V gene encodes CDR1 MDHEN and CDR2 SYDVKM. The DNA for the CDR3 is TGTGCCAGCAGTTTATGGGGCGGGTCTAGCAATGAGCAGTTCTTC. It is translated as CASSLWGGSSNEQFF.

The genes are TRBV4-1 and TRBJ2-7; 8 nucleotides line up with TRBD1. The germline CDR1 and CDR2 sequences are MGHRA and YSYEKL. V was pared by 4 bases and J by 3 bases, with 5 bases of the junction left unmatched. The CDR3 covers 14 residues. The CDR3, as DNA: TGCGCCAGCAGCCCCCGGGACAGGAACTACGAGCAGTACTTC. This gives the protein CASSPRDRNYEQYF.

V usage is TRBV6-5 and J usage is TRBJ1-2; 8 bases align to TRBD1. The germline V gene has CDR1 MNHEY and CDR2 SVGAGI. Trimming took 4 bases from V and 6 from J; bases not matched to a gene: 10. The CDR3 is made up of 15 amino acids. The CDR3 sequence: CASSFGSDRDNGYTF. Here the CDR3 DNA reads TGTGCCAGCAGTTTCGGGTCGGACAGGGATAATGGCTACACCTTC.

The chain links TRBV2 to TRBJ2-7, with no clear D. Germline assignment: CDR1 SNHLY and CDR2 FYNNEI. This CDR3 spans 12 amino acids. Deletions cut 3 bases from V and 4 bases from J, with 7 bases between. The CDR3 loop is CASSDHAYEQYF. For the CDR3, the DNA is TGTGCCAGCAGTGATCACGCATACGAGCAGTACTTC.

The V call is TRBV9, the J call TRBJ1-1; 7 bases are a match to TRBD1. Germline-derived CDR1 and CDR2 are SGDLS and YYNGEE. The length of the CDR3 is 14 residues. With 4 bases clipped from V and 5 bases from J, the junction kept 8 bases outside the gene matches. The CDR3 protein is CASSITGVRTEAFF. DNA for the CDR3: TGTGCCAGCAGCATAACAGGGGTTCGGACTGAAGCTTTCTTT. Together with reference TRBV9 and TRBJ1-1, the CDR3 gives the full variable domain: DSGVTQTPKHLITATGQRVTLRCSPRSGDLSVYWYQQSLDQGLQFLIQYYNGEERAKGNILERFSAQQFPDLHSELNLSSLELGDSALYFCASSITGVRTEAFFGQGTRLTVV.

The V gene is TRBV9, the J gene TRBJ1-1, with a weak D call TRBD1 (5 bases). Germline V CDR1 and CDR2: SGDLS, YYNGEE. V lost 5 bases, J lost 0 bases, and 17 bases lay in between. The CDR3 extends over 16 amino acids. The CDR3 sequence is CASSIGWSGLNTEAFF. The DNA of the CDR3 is TGTGCCAGCAGTATAGGATGGTCGGGGCTGAACACTGAAGCTTTCTTT. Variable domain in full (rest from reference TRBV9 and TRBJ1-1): DSGVTQTPKHLITATGQRVTLRCSPRSGDLSVYWYQQSLDQGLQFLIQYYNGEERAKGNILERFSAQQFPDLHSELNLSSLELGDSALYFCASSIGWSGLNTEAFFGQGTRLTVV.